These 29 T cell receptor beta chains were all obtained from the same sample, sequenced in a study of cytomegalovirus exposure and HLA in healthy donors. A multiplex PCR was run with 60 Vbeta primers and 13 Jbeta primers. TCRdb keeps only in-frame clones here, not all; method: immunoSEQ multiplex PCR. The table has over 200,000 clones, roughly 80% seen once. Specimen: PBMCs. These receptors came from a middle-aged man in good health and CMV-seropositive.

The V gene is TRBV7-9, the J gene TRBJ2-7; D may be TRBD1 (6 bases). This CDR3 contains 13 residues. The germline V and J ends were trimmed by 5 bases and 2 bases, with 10 bases remaining between them. CDR1 is SEHNR, CDR2 FQNEAQ, per germline (reference sequence). CDR3 in amino acids: CASSQDSTYEQYF. CDR3 DNA sequence: TGTGCCAGCAGCCAGGACAGTACCTACGAGCAGTACTTC.

This clone appeared a single time. This chain connects TRBV7-2 to TRBJ1-5; D unresolved. Trimming left V 1 base short and J 0 bases short, with 7 bases between. Germline CDR1 reads SGHTA; CDR2 reads FQGNSA. CDR3 size: 15 residues. The CDR3 region has the DNA TGTGCCAGCAGCTTAGAAGTCGGTAGCAATCAGCCCCAGCATTTT. This sequence encodes CASSLEVGSNQPQHF.

The sample holds one count of this clone. The rearrangement uses TRBV7-6 and TRBJ2-5, with 12 bases lining up with TRBD2. Germline loops: CDR1 SGHVS, CDR2 FNYEAQ. The CDR3 loop spans 16 amino acids. Trimming removed 3 bases from V and 4 bases from J; junction bases left unmatched: 6. The DNA of the CDR3 is TGTGCCAGCAGCTTCCGAGGACTAGCGGGAAGAGAGACCCAGTACTTC. It encodes CASSFRGLAGRETQYF.

The V call is TRBV18, the J call TRBJ2-1, with D uncertain. CDR1 and CDR2 (germline): KGHSH, LQKENI. Trimming stripped 3 bases from V and 9 bases from J, with 12 bases between. This CDR3 comprises 13 residues. The CDR3 protein is CASSPAPQAEQFF. The CDR3 DNA follows: TGTGCCAGCTCACCCGCACCGCAAGCTGAGCAGTTCTTC.

The chain links TRBV5-6 to TRBJ1-2; D might be TRBD1 (5 bases). The V end lost 0 bases, the J end lost 8 bases, and 11 bases lay between the germline ends. The CDR3 length is 13 residues. Germline loops: CDR1 SGHDT, CDR2 YYEEEE. The CDR3 nucleotides are TGTGCCAGCAGCTTGGCCGGGGGGGACGGCTACACCTTC. Encoded protein: CASSLAGGDGYTF.

The CDR3, as DNA: TGTGCCAGGGGACTAGCGACAGATACGCAGTATTTT. It translates to CARGLATDTQYF. The rearrangement joins TRBV2 to TRBJ2-3, with TRBD2 identical over 10 bases. Germline values: CDR1 SNHLY, CDR2 FYNNEI. V shed 9 bases and J 3 bases; nucleotides not matched to a gene: 0. The CDR3 consists of 12 residues.

The rearrangement joins TRBV12-5 to TRBJ1-5; 7 nucleotides agree with TRBD1. CDR1 and CDR2 from the germline V gene are LGHNT and FRNRAP. The V segment lost 1 base and the J segment 2 bases; nucleotides outside the gene matches: 5. The CDR3 runs 16 residues. The CDR3 here is CASGLGSGTGNQPQHF. The CDR3 nucleotides are TGTGCTAGTGGTTTGGGGTCCGGGACAGGCAATCAGCCCCAGCATTTT.

This chain joins TRBV2 and TRBJ1-2; TRBD1 is a possible D gene (5 bases). CDR3 size: 14 residues. V lost 6 bases, J lost 7 bases, and 18 bases lay in between. Germline V gene data show CDR1 as SNHLY and CDR2 as FYNNEI. The CDR3 sequence is CASSLLGGSSGYTF. The CDR3 nucleotides read TGTGCCAGCAGCCTTCTGGGGGGTTCTAGTGGCTACACCTTC.

The chain combines TRBV7-3 with TRBJ1-1, with D possibly TRBD1 on 5 matching bases. This CDR3 is built from 13 residues. From germline, CDR1 is SGHTA and CDR2 FQGTGA. Trimming cost V 3 bases and J 7 bases, with 12 bases left between them. The CDR3 is CASSLFGGNEAFF. CDR3 DNA sequence: TGTGCCAGCAGCTTGTTTGGGGGGAATGAAGCTTTCTTT.

The chain employs TRBV27 and TRBJ2-3, with unresolved D. V gave up 6 bases and J gave up 2 bases, with 9 bases separating them. Germline V gene data show CDR1 as MNHEY and CDR2 as SMNVEV (reference sequence). This CDR3 comprises 13 residues. CDR3 bases: TGTGCCAGCAGCCCCAGGATCACAGATACGCAGTATTTT. It encodes CASSPRITDTQYF.

The V call is TRBV4-1, the J call TRBJ2-5, with 7 positions matching TRBD1. CDR1 is MGHRA, CDR2 YSYEKL, per germline. Germline trimming cut 3 bases from V and 4 bases from J; bases unmatched to any gene: 14. The CDR3 runs 17 residues. In DNA form, the CDR3 reads TGCGCCAGCAGCCATCCCCGCTTGACAGGGTTGGGAGAGACCCAGTACTTC. This gives the protein CASSHPRLTGLGETQYF.

The chain links TRBV5-4 to TRBJ2-1, with 10 positions matching TRBD2. The CDR3 consists of 17 residues. Looked up from germline, CDR1 is SGHNT and CDR2 is YYREEE (reference sequence). Losses at the gene ends were 3 bases for V and 5 bases for J; bases not matched to a gene: 11. The DNA for the CDR3 is TGTGCCAGCAGCTGGGGGGTAGCGGGAGGCGTCAACAATGAGCAGTTCTTC. This gives the protein CASSWGVAGGVNNEQFF. The full variable domain, completed using reference TRBV5-4 and TRBJ2-1, is ETGVTQSPTHLIKTRGQQVTLRCSSQSGHNTVSWYQQALGQGPQFIFQYYREEENGRGNFPPRFSGLQFPNYSSELNVNALELDDSALYLCASSWGVAGGVNNEQFFGPGTRLTVL.

This clone has more than one count but fewer than ten. V is TRBV4-2 and J is TRBJ1-1; weak D call: TRBD1 (5 bases). Trimming stripped 5 bases from V and 12 bases from J, with 13 bases between. Germline assignment: CDR1 LGHNA and CDR2 YNFKEQ. The CDR3 consists of 11 residues. As DNA, the CDR3 is TGTGCCAGCAGCGCAACATGGACAACTTTCTTT. This sequence encodes CASSATWTTFF.

As concerns this clone: Other DNA sequences in this sample translate to the same CDR3. The chain is built from TRBV5-4 and TRBJ2-1, with TRBD2 matching 10 bases. CDR1 is SGHNT and CDR2 is YYREEE in the germline V gene (reference sequence). The CDR3 is 15 residues long. V lost 3 bases, J lost 0 bases, and 0 bases stayed unmatched. The CDR3 protein is CASSSSGSSYNEQFF. CDR3 DNA sequence: TGTGCCAGCAGCTCTAGCGGGAGCTCCTACAATGAGCAGTTCTTC. The full variable domain, in which reference TRBV5-4 and TRBJ2-1 provide the parts outside the CDR3, is ETGVTQSPTHLIKTRGQQVTLRCSSQSGHNTVSWYQQALGQGPQFIFQYYREEENGRGNFPPRFSGLQFPNYSSELNVNALELDDSALYLCASSSSGSSYNEQFFGPGTRLTVL.

Here the CDR3 reads CASSLWGQPHEQYF. DNA for the CDR3: TGTGCCAGCAGTTTATGGGGACAGCCCCACGAGCAGTACTTC. The J gene is TRBJ2-7, the V gene TRBV27; TRBD1 aligns across 7 bases. V shed 1 base and J 5 bases; nucleotides not matched to a gene: 5. Looked up from germline, CDR1 is MNHEY and CDR2 is SMNVEV (reference sequence). CDR3 length: 14 residues.

This clone was found once. The chain couples TRBV4-1 to TRBJ2-7; D unclear. Trimming shortened V by 0 bases and J by 6 bases, and 9 bases separated the two germline ends. The CDR3 has 13 amino acids. Germline assignment: CDR1 MGHRA and CDR2 YSYEKL. The CDR3 DNA sequence: TGCGCCAGCAGCCAAGAGTATGGGCCCGAGCAGTACTTC. Translated: CASSQEYGPEQYF.

The rearrangement joins TRBV11-1 to TRBJ2-1, with 13 bases fitting TRBD2. J lost 9 bases, V lost 5 bases, and 7 bases had no gene match. CDR3 size: 15 residues. The germline gives CDR1 SGHAT, CDR2 FQDESV (reference sequence). CDR3 nucleotide sequence: TGTGCCAGCAGCGCGAGACTAGCGGGAGGAAGTGAGCAGTTCTTC. This codes for CASSARLAGGSEQFF.

This rearrangement joins TRBV7-3 to TRBJ2-5; 8 bases map to TRBD1. V was clipped by 5 bases and J by 5 bases; unmatched bases: 4. CDR1 is SGHTA and CDR2 is FQGTGA in the germline V gene. The CDR3 spans 13 residues. The CDR3 protein is CASSPDRDETQYF. The CDR3 bases are TGTGCCAGCAGCCCGGACAGGGATGAGACCCAGTACTTC.

The sample holds one count of this clone. The chain has TRBV27 and TRBJ2-1; 9 bases line up with TRBD2. Germline values: CDR1 MNHEY, CDR2 SMNVEV (reference sequence). This CDR3 comprises 13 residues. Unmatched junction bases numbered 7, after V lost 6 bases and J lost 10 bases. CDR3 nucleotide sequence: TGTGCCAGCAGGACCTTAGCGGGAGAGGAGCAGTTCTTC. Translating gives CASRTLAGEEQFF.

This clone was detected a few times. The J gene is TRBJ2-5, the V gene TRBV7-8; the D gene is possibly TRBD2 (6 bases). This CDR3 contains 14 residues. Trimming cost V 4 bases and J 4 bases, with 13 bases left between them. Germline V gene data show CDR1 as SGHVS and CDR2 as FQNEAQ. CDR3 sequence (DNA): TGTGCCAGCAGCTCCGGGGGATTGGGAGAGACCCAGTACTTC. Its protein product is CASSSGGLGETQYF.

This clone came up a few times. The CDR3, as DNA: TGTGCCAGCAAGGGGACTAGCGGGAGCCGGGAGCTGTTTTTT. Translated: CASKGTSGSRELFF. J is TRBJ2-2 and V is TRBV2, with 14 bases fitting TRBD2. The ends lost 7 bases at V and 9 bases at J; junction bases unmatched: 4. Germline lookup yields CDR1 SNHLY and CDR2 FYNNEI. This CDR3 has 14 amino acids.

The gene calls are TRBV7-6 and TRBJ2-1, with TRBD2 matching over 14 bases. V was clipped by 3 bases and J by 8 bases; unmatched bases: 3. This CDR3 region has 15 residues. Per germline, CDR1 SGHVS and CDR2 FNYEAQ. The CDR3 loop is CASSLGLAGVDEQFF. The CDR3 nucleotides are TGTGCCAGCAGCTTGGGACTAGCGGGAGTGGATGAGCAGTTCTTC.

The chain combines TRBV7-8 with TRBJ2-5; D is unresolved. The V gene's germline CDR1 is SGHVS and CDR2 FQNEAQ. Trimming took off 1 base at V and 5 bases at J, with 11 bases between the two ends. The CDR3 consists of 14 residues. The CDR3 DNA reads as TGTGCCAGCAGCTTAGACGAAATACGGGAGACCCAGTACTTC. Its protein product is CASSLDEIRETQYF. The full variable domain, its missing parts supplied by reference TRBV7-8 and TRBJ2-5, is GAGVSQSPRYKVAKRGQDVALRCDPISGHVSLFWYQQALGQGPEFLTYFQNEAQLDKSGLPSDRFFAERPEGSVSTLKIQRTQQEDSAVYLCASSLDEIRETQYFGPGTRLLVL.

J is TRBJ2-5 and V is TRBV18; TRBD1 might be the D (5 bases). From germline, CDR1 is KGHSH and CDR2 LQKENI. Between the trimmed V and J ends, which lost 3 bases and 4 bases, there was a span of 15 bases. The CDR3 runs 15 residues. CDR3 coding DNA: TGTGCCAGCTCACCTTGGACCGGGCAGGGAGAGACCCAGTACTTC. Its translation: CASSPWTGQGETQYF.

V gene TRBV11-2 combines with J gene TRBJ1-1, with D possibly matching TRBD1 (5 bases). The CDR3 extends over 14 amino acids. The V gene's germline CDR1 is SGHAT and CDR2 FQNNGV. The V and J ends lost 1 base and 1 base respectively, with 7 bases between them. The CDR3 region is CASSLVGGNTEAFF. The CDR3 bases are TGTGCCAGCAGCTTAGTGGGGGGGAACACTGAAGCTTTCTTT. The whole variable domain, remainder taken from reference TRBV11-2 and TRBJ1-1, is EAGVAQSPRYKIIEKRQSVAFWCNPISGHATLYWYQQILGQGPKLLIQFQNNGVVDDSQLPKDRFSAERLKGVDSTLKIQPAKLEDSAVYLCASSLVGGNTEAFFGQGTRLTVV.

V usage is TRBV6-6 and J usage is TRBJ1-2; the D gene is possibly TRBD1 (5 bases). Germline CDR1 and CDR2: MNHNY and SVGAGI (reference sequence). Trimming pared 7 bases from V and 5 bases from J, leaving 11 bases between. The length of the CDR3 is 12 residues. CDR3 nucleotide sequence: TGTGCCAGCACCGATCGACAGTATGGCTACACCTTC. Amino acid sequence: CASTDRQYGYTF.

Turning to this clone: Other DNA sequences within the sample encode an identical CDR3. V usage is TRBV5-4 and J usage is TRBJ1-2, with a tentative D call TRBD1 (5 bases). The CDR3 is 13 residues long. Trimming stripped 4 bases from V and 2 bases from J, with 9 bases between. CDR1 is SGHNT, CDR2 YYREEE, per germline (reference sequence). This chain's CDR3 is CASSLDRNYGYTF. CDR3 in DNA: TGTGCCAGCAGCCTCGACAGAAACTATGGCTACACCTTC.

This clone has more than one count but fewer than ten. The rearrangement uses TRBV11-2 and TRBJ2-7; possible D gene TRBD1, 6 bases. V gave up 5 bases and J gave up 4 bases, with 15 bases separating them. The CDR3 spans 14 residues. Germline CDR1 SGHAT, CDR2 FQNNGV. CDR3 in amino acids: CASSLQGAGYEQYF. CDR3 DNA sequence: TGTGCCAGCAGCCTACAGGGTGCTGGGTACGAGCAGTACTTC.

The gene calls are TRBV6-5 and TRBJ1-3; D is undetermined. This CDR3 comprises 15 residues. V shed 6 bases and J shed 0 bases, with 12 bases lying between them. Germline-derived CDR1 and CDR2 are MNHEY and SVGAGI. The CDR3 coding sequence is TGTGCCAGCAGGGCTAGCGGGGACTCTGGAAACACCATATATTTT. Its translation is CASRASGDSGNTIYF.